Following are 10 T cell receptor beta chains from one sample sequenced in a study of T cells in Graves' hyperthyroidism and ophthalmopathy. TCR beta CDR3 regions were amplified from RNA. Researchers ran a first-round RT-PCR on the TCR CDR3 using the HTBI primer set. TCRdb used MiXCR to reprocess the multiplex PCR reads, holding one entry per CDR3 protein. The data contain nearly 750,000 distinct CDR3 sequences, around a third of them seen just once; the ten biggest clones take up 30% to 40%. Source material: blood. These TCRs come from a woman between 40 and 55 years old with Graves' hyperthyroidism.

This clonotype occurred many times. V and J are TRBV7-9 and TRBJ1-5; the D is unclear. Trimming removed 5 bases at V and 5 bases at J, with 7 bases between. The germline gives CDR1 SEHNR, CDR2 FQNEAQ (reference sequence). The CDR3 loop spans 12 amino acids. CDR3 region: CASSRTDQPQHF. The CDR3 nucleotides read TGTGCCAGCAGCCGGACCGATCAGCCCCAGCATTTT. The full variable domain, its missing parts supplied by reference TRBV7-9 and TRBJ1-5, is DTGVSQNPRHKITKRGQNVTFRCDPISEHNRLYWYRQTLGQGPEFLTYFQNEAQLEKSRLLSDRFSAERPKGSFSTLEIQRTEQGDSAMYLCASSRTDQPQHFGDGTRLSIL.

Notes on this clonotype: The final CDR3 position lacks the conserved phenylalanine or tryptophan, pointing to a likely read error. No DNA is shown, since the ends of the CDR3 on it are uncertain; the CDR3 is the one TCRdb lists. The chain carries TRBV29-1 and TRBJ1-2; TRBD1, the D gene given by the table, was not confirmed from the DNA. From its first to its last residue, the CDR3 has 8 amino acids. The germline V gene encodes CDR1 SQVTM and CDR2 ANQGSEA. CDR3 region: CSVDDGAV.

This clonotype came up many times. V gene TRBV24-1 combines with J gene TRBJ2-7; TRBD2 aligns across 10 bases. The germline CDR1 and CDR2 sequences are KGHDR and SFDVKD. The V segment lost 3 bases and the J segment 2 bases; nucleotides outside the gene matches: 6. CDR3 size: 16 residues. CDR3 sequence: CATSDPASGRPYEQYF. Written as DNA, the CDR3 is TGTGCCACCAGTGATCCTGCTAGCGGGAGACCCTACGAGCAGTACTTC.

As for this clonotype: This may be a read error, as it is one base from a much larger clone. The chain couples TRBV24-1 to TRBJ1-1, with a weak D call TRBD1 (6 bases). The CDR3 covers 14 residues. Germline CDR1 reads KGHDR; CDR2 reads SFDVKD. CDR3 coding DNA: TGTGCCACCAGTGACGGGGGCTCGAACACTGAAGCTCTCTTT. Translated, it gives CATSDGGSNTEALF.

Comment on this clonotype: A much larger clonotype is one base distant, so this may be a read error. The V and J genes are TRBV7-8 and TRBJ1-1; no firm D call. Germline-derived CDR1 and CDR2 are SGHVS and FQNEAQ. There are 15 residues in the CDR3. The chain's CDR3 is CASSPGPWRNTGAFF. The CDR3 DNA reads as TGTGCCAGCAGCCCAGGTCCCTGGCGGAACACTGGAGCTTTCTTT.

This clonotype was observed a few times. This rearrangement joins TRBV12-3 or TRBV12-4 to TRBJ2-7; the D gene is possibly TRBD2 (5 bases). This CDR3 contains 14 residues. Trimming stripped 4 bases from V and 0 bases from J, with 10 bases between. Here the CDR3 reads CASSSLGSSYEQYF. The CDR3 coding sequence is TGTGCCAGCAGTTCCTTAGGGAGCTCCTACGAGCAGTACTTC.

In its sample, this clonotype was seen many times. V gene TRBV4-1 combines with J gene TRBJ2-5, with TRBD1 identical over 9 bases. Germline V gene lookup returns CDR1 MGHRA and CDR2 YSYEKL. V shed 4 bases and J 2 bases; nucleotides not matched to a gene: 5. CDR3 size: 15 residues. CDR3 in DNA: TGCGCCAGCAGCCCGATGGGACAGGGACAAGAGACCCAGTACTTC. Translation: CASSPMGQGQETQYF.

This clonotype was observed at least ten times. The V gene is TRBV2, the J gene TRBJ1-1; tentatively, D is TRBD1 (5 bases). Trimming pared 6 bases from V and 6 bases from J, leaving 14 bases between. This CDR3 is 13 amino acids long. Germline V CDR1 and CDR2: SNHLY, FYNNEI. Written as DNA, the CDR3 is TGTGCCAGCAGGGGGGACGGGTCAGCTGAAGCTTTCTTT. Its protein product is CASRGDGSAEAFF.

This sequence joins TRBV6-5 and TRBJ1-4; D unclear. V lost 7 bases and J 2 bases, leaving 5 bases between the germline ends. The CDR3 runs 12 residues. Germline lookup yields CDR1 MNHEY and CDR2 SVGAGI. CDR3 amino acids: CASKATNEKLFF. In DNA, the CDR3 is TGTGCCAGCAAGGCGACTAATGAAAAACTGTTTTTT.

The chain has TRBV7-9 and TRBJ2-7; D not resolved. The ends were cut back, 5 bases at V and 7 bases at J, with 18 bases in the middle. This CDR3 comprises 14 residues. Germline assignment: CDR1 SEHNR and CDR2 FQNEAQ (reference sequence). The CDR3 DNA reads TGTGCCAGCAGCCCCCCTCCGGGTTTAGGGGAGCAGTACTTC. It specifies CASSPPPGLGEQYF. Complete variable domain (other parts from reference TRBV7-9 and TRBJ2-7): DTGVSQNPRHKITKRGQNVTFRCDPISEHNRLYWYRQTLGQGPEFLTYFQNEAQLEKSRLLSDRFSAERPKGSFSTLEIQRTEQGDSAMYLCASSPPPGLGEQYFGPGTRLTVT.